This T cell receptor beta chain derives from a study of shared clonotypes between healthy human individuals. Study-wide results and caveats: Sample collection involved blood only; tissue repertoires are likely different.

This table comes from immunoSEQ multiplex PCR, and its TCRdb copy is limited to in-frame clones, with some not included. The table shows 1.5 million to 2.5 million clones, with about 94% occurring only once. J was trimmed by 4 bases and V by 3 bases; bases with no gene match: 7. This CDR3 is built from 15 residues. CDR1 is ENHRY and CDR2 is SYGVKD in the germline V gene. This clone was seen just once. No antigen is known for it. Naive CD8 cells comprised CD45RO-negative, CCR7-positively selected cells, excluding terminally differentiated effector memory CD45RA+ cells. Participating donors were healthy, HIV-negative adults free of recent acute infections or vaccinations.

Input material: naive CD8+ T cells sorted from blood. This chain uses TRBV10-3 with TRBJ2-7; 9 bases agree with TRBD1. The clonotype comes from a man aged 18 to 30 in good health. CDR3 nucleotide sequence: TGTGCCATCAGTGATCTGGGGACAGGGTTTTACGAGCAGTACTTC. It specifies CAISDLGTGFYEQYF.